The 9 T cell receptor beta chains reported below all come from one sample, sequenced in a study of T cell repertoires in cytomegalovirus infection. TCRdb passed the reads through MiXCR, listing each CDR3 protein once. The table records some 180,000 distinct CDR3 sequences, roughly 20% of them present only once. Sample: PBMCs. All receptors derive from a human donor in good health (CMV status not recorded). Some clones in this sample may be carry-over from other donors' samples.

This clonotype was counted only a few times. This chain's CDR3 is CASSPRTGGLPGNTEAFF. The CDR3 DNA reads TGTGCCAGCAGCCCAAGGACAGGGGGCCTCCCGGGGAACACTGAAGCTTTCTTT. The rearrangement links TRBV7-2 to TRBJ1-1, with TRBD1 identical over 11 bases. Germline values: CDR1 SGHTA, CDR2 FQGNSA. The ends lost 5 bases at V and 1 base at J; junction bases unmatched: 12. The CDR3 extends over 18 amino acids.

The chain employs TRBV10-1 and TRBJ1-1, with D tentatively TRBD1 (5 bases). The length of the CDR3 is 15 residues. The V end was cut by 0 bases, the J end by 6 bases, with 14 bases between. Germline V gene lookup returns CDR1 WNHNN and CDR2 SYGVQD (reference sequence). Here the CDR3 reads CASSESRGTVAEAFF. DNA of the CDR3: TGCGCCAGCAGTGAGTCCAGAGGGACGGTAGCTGAAGCTTTCTTT.

This clonotype has ten or more counts. V usage is TRBV28 and J usage is TRBJ2-1; tentatively, D is TRBD2 (5 bases). The CDR3 runs to 14 residues. The germline V and J ends were trimmed by 2 bases and 1 base, with 6 bases remaining between them. CDR1 is MDHEN, CDR2 SYDVKM, per germline. The CDR3 DNA reads as TGTGCCAGCAGTTTAAGCGGATCCTACAATGAGCAGTTCTTC. Protein product: CASSLSGSYNEQFF.

The genes are TRBV7-2 and TRBJ1-4; weak D call: TRBD1 (5 bases). Trimming stripped 5 bases from V and 10 bases from J, with 17 bases between. Germline CDR1 reads SGHTA; CDR2 reads FQGNSA. The CDR3 sequence is 14 residues long. The CDR3 loop is CASSNVGTVRKLFF. CDR3 in DNA: TGTGCCAGCAGCAATGTTGGGACGGTGAGAAAACTGTTTTTT.

This chain uses TRBV29-1 with TRBJ2-7; D is uncertain. The CDR3 is made up of 11 amino acids. Germline V gene sequence: CDR1 SQVTM, CDR2 ANQGSEA. The V and J ends lost 6 bases and 3 bases respectively, with 9 bases between them. DNA of the CDR3: TGCAGCGTCGATTACGGCTACGAGCAGTACTTC. As protein: CSVDYGYEQYF.

There are many counts of this clonotype. The gene calls are TRBV7-2 and TRBJ1-6; TRBD1 might be the D (5 bases). V gave up 5 bases and J gave up 6 bases, with 17 bases separating them. CDR3 length equals 16 residues. The germline V gene encodes CDR1 SGHTA and CDR2 FQGNSA. CDR3 sequence reads: CASSPRSIGANSPLHF. In DNA form, the CDR3 reads TGTGCCAGCAGCCCTAGATCGATAGGGGCTAATTCACCCCTCCACTTT.

This rearrangement joins TRBV11-2 to TRBJ1-2; 7 bases are shared with TRBD1. Trimming at V came to 4 bases and at J to 6 bases, leaving 8 bases not matched to a gene. This CDR3 is 14 amino acids long. Germline CDR1 reads SGHAT; CDR2 reads FQNNGV. Written as DNA, the CDR3 is TGTGCCAGCAGCTCAAGCAGGACAGGAGATGGCTACACCTTC. It codes for CASSSSRTGDGYTF.

This clonotype was seen more than once but under ten times. The chain recombines TRBV29-1 with TRBJ1-3; possible D gene TRBD1, 5 bases. The V end lost 4 bases, the J end lost 2 bases, and 9 bases lay between the germline ends. The CDR3 runs 13 residues. Germline CDR1 and CDR2: SQVTM and ANQGSEA. The chain's CDR3 is CSVGQGAGNTIYF. The DNA of the CDR3 is TGCAGCGTTGGCCAGGGAGCTGGAAACACCATATATTTT.

Ten or more counts support this clonotype. The chain carries TRBV28 and TRBJ1-2, with D hard to call. Germline lookup yields CDR1 MDHEN and CDR2 SYDVKM. Between the trimmed V and J ends, which lost 10 bases and 4 bases, there was a span of 19 bases. This CDR3 comprises 14 residues. The CDR3 here is CATKEVTRFYGYTF. CDR3 nucleotides: TGTGCCACAAAAGAGGTCACCAGGTTCTATGGCTACACCTTC.